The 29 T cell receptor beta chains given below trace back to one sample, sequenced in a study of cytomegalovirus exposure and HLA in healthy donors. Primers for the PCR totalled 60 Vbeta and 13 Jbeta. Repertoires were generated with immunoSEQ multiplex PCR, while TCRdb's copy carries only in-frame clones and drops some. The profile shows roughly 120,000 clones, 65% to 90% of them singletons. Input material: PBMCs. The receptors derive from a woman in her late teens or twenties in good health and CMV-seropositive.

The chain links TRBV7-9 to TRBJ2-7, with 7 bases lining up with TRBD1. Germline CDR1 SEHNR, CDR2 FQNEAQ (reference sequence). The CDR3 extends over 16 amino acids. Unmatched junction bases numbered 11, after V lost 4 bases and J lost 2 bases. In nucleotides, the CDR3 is TGTGCCAGCAGCTCAGCGACAGGGTGGTCCCCCTACGAGCAGTACTTC. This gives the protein CASSSATGWSPYEQYF.

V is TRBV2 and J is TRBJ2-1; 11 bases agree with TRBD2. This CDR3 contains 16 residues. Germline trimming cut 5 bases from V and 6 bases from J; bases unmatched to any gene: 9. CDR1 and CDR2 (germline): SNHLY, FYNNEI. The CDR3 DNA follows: TGTGCCAGCAGTCGCCTTAGCGGGGGGGCCAGCAATGAGCAGTTCTTC. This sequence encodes CASSRLSGGASNEQFF.

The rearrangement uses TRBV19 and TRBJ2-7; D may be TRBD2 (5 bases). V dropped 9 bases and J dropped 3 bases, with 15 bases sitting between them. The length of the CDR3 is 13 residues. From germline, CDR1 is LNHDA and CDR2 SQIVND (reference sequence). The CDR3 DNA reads TGTGCCAGCTTGGACCGGGGAAGCTACGAGCAGTACTTC. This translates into CASLDRGSYEQYF.

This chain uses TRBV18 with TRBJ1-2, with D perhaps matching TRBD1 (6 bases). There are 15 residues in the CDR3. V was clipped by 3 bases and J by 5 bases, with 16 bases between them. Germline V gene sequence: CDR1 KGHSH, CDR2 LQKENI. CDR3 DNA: TGTGCCAGCTCACCGAGCCGGGACATGCTTTATGGCTACACCTTC. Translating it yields CASSPSRDMLYGYTF. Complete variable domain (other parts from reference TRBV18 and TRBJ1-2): NAGVMQNPRHLVRRRGQEARLRCSPMKGHSHVYWYRQLPEEGLKFMVYLQKENIIDESGMPKERFSAEFPKEGPSILRIQQVVRGDSAAYFCASSPSRDMLYGYTFGSGTRLTVV.

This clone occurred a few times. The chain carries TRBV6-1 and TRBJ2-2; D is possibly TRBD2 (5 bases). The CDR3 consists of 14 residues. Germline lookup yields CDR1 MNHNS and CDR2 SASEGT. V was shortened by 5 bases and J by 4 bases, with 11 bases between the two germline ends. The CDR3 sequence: CASSTGIGTGELFF. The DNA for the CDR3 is TGTGCCAGCAGTACCGGGATAGGCACCGGGGAGCTGTTTTTT.

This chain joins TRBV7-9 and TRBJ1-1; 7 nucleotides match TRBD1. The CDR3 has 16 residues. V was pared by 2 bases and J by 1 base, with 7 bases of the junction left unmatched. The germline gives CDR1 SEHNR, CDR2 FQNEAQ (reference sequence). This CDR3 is CASSLYRGGQNTEAFF. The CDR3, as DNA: TGTGCCAGCAGCTTATACAGGGGAGGACAGAACACTGAAGCTTTCTTT.

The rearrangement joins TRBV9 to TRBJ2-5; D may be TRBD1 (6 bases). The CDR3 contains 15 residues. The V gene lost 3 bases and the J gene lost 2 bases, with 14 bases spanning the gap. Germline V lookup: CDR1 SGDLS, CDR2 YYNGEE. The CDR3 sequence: CASSALQGRQETQYF. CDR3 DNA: TGTGCCAGCAGCGCGCTACAGGGTAGACAAGAGACCCAGTACTTC.

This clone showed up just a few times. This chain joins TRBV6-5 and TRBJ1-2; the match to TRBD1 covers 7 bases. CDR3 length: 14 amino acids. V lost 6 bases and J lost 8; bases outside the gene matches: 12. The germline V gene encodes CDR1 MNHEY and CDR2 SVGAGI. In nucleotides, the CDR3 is TGTGCCAGCAGACCAGGACAGGCAGGCTACGGCTACACCTTC. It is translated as CASRPGQAGYGYTF.

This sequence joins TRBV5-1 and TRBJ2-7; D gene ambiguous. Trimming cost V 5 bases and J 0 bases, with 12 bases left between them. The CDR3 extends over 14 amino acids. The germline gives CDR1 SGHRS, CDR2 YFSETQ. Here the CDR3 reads CASSSQISSYEQYF. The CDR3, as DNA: TGCGCCAGCAGTTCTCAAATCAGCTCCTACGAGCAGTACTTC.

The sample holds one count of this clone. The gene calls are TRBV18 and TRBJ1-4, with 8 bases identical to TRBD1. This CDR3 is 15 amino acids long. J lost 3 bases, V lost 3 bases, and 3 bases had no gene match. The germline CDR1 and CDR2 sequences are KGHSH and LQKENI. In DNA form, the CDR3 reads TGTGCCAGCTCACCTCGACAGGGGTCTAATGAAAAACTGTTTTTT. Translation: CASSPRQGSNEKLFF.

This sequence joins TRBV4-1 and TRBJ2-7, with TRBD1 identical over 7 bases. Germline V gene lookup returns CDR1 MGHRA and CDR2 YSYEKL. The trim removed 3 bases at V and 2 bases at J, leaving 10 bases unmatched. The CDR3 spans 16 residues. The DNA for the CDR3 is TGCGCCAGCAGCCAGTATACCGGGACAGCGACCTACGAGCAGTACTTC. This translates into CASSQYTGTATYEQYF.

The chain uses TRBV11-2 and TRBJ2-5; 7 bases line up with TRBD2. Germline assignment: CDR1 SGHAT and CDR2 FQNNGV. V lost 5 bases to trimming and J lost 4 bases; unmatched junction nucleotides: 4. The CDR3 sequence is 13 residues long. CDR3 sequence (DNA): TGTGCCAGCAGCCGTACTAGCGTAGAGACCCAGTACTTC. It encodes CASSRTSVETQYF.

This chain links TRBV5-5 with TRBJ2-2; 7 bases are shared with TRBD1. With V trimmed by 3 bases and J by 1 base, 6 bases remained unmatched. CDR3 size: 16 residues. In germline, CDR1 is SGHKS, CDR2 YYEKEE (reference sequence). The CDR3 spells CASSWDSLLNTGELFF. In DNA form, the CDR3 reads TGTGCCAGCAGCTGGGACAGCCTCTTGAACACCGGGGAGCTGTTTTTT. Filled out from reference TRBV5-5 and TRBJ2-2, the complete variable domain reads DAGVTQSPTHLIKTRGQQVTLRCSPISGHKSVSWYQQVLGQGPQFIFQYYEKEERGRGNFPDRFSARQFPNYSSELNVNALLLGDSALYLCASSWDSLLNTGELFFGEGSRLTVL.

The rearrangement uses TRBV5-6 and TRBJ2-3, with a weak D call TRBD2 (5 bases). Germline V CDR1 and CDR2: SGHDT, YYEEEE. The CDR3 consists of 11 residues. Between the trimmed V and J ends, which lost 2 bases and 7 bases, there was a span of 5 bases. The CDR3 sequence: CASSFGNTQYF. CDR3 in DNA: TGTGCCAGCAGCTTCGGGAATACGCAGTATTTT.

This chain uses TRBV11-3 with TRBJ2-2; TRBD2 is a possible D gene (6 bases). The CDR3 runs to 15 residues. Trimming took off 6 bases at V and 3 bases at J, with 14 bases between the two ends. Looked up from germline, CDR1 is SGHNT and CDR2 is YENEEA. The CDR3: CASREVAADTGELFF. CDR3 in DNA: TGTGCCAGCAGGGAGGTAGCGGCGGACACCGGGGAGCTGTTTTTT.

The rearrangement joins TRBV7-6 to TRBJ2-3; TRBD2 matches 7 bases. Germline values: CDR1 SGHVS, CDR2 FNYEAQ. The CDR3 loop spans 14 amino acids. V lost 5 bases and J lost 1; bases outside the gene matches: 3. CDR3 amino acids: CASSRAGGTDTQYF. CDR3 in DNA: TGTGCCAGCAGCCGCGCGGGGGGCACAGATACGCAGTATTTT. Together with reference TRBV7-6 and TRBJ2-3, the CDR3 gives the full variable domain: GAGVSQSPRYKVTKRGQDVALRCDPISGHVSLYWYRQALGQGPEFLTYFNYEAQQDKSGLPNDRFSAERPEGSISTLTIQRTEQRDSAMYRCASSRAGGTDTQYFGPGTRLTVL.

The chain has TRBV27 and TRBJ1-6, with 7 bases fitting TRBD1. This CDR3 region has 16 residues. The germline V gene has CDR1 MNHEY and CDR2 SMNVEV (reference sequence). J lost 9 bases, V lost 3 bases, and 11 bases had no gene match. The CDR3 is CASSLGTGVRASPLHF. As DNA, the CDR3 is TGTGCCAGCAGTTTGGGTACAGGGGTTCGGGCTTCACCCCTCCACTTT.

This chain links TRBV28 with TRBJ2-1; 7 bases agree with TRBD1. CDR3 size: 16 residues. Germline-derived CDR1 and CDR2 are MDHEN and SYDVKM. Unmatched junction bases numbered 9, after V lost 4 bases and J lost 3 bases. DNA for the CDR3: TGTGCCAGCAGTTCCTCTGAAGGACAGGACTACAATGAGCAGTTCTTC. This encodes CASSSSEGQDYNEQFF.

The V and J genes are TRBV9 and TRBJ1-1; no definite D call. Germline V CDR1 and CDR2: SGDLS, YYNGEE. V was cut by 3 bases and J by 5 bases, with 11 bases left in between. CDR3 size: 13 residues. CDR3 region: CASSAGSWTEAFF. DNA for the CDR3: TGTGCCAGCAGCGCGGGTAGTTGGACTGAAGCTTTCTTT.

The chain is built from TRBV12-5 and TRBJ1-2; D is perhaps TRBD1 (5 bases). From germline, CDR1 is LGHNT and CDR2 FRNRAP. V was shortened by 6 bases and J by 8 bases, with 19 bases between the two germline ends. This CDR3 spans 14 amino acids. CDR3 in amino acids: CASGTGLPYGGYTF. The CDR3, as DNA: TGTGCTAGTGGAACGGGACTTCCCTATGGCGGCTACACCTTC.

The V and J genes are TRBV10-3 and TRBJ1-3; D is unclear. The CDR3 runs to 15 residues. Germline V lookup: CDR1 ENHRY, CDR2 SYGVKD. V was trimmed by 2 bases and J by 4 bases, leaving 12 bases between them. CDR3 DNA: TGTGCCATCAGTGAGGTCCCCCAGGCAGGAAACACCATATATTTT. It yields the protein CAISEVPQAGNTIYF.

This chain's CDR3 is CASRPGGLTDTQYF. For the CDR3, the DNA is TGTGCCAGCAGACCGGGGGGCTTGACAGATACGCAGTATTTT. The gene calls are TRBV6-5 and TRBJ2-3, with D perhaps matching TRBD2 (7 bases). CDR1 is MNHEY and CDR2 is SVGAGI in the germline V gene. CDR3 length equals 14 residues. V lost 6 bases and J lost 3, with 13 bases in between.

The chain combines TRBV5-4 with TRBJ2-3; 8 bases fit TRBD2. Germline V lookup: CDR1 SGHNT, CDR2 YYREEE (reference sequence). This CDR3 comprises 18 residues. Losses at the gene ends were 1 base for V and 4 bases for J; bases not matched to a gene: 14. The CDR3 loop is CASSLNKFGERGSDTQYF. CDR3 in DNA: TGTGCCAGCAGCTTGAATAAGTTCGGTGAGCGGGGGTCAGATACGCAGTATTTT. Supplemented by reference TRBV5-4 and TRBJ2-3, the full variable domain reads ETGVTQSPTHLIKTRGQQVTLRCSSQSGHNTVSWYQQALGQGPQFIFQYYREEENGRGNFPPRFSGLQFPNYSSELNVNALELDDSALYLCASSLNKFGERGSDTQYFGPGTRLTVL.

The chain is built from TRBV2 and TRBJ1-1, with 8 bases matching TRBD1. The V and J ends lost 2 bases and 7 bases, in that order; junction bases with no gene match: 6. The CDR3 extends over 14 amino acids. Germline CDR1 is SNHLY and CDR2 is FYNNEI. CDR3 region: CASSEQGALGEAFF. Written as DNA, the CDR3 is TGTGCCAGCAGTGAACAGGGGGCCTTAGGTGAAGCTTTCTTT.

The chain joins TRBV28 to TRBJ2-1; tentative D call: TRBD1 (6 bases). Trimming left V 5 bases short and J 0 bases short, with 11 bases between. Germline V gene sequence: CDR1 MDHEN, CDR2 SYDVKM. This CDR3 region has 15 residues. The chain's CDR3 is CASSPDSSSYNEQFF. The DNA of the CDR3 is TGTGCCAGCAGTCCGGACAGTAGCTCCTACAATGAGCAGTTCTTC.

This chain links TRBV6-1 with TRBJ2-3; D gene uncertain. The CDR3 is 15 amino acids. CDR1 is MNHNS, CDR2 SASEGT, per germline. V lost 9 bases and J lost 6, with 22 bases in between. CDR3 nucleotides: TGTGCCAGACCTCCCGCAACCCCTTGCAGGGATACGCAGTATTTT. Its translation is CARPPATPCRDTQYF.

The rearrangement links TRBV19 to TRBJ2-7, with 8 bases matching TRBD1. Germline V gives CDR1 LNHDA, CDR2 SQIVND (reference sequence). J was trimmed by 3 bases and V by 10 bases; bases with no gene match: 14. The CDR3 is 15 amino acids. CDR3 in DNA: TGTGCCACCACGCACGATGGACAGGGATACTACGAGCAGTACTTC. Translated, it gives CATTHDGQGYYEQYF.

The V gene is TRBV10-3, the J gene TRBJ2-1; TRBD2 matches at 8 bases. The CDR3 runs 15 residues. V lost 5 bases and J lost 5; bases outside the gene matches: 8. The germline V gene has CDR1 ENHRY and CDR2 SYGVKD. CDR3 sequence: CAISSGTREHNEQFF. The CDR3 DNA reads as TGTGCCATCAGTTCCGGGACTAGAGAACACAATGAGCAGTTCTTC.

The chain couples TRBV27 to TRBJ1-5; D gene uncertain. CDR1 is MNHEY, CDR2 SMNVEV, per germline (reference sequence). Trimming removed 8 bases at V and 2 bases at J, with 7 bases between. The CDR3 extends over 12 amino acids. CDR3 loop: CASAGGNQPQHF. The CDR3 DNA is TGTGCCAGCGCCGGAGGCAATCAGCCCCAGCATTTT.